What follows are 20 T cell receptor beta chains derived from one specimen sequenced in a study of technical replicates of blood from a handful of donors. Some clones are missing from TCRdb's copy, which holds only in-frame ones; the method was immunoSEQ multiplex PCR. The sample holds approximately 76,000 clones, approximately 86% seen once. The sample taken for sequencing was PBMCs. The receptors originated from a human donor in good health. Some clones in this sample may be carry-over from other donors' samples.

The J gene is TRBJ1-3, the V gene TRBV6-1, with D unclear. The germline V and J ends were trimmed by 4 bases and 3 bases, with 4 bases remaining between them. The CDR3 extends over 12 amino acids. Looked up from germline, CDR1 is MNHNS and CDR2 is SASEGT. The CDR3 region has the DNA TGTGCCAGCAGTGTAAATGGAAACACCATATATTTT. Translated: CASSVNGNTIYF.

J is TRBJ1-2 and V is TRBV6-5, with 9 bases identical to TRBD1. The germline V gene has CDR1 MNHEY and CDR2 SVGAGI. J was trimmed by 14 bases and V by 6 bases; bases with no gene match: 13. CDR3 size: 13 residues. This CDR3 reads CASRQGTGSIRTF. The CDR3 DNA sequence: TGTGCCAGCAGACAGGGGACAGGGTCGATTAGGACCTTC.

The genes are TRBV11-2 and TRBJ2-1, with D maybe TRBD2 (7 bases). V was cut by 3 bases and J by 13 bases, with 13 bases left in between. CDR1 is SGHAT and CDR2 is FQNNGV in the germline V gene. This CDR3 is built from 12 residues. CDR3 protein: CASSLMGGQQFF. The DNA for the CDR3 is TGTGCCAGCAGCTTGATGGGGGGGCAACAGTTCTTC. Combining the CDR3 with reference TRBV11-2 and TRBJ2-1 gives the whole variable domain EAGVAQSPRYKIIEKRQSVAFWCNPISGHATLYWYQQILGQGPKLLIQFQNNGVVDDSQLPKDRFSAERLKGVDSTLKIQPAKLEDSAVYLCASSLMGGQQFFGPGTRLTVL.

The rearrangement uses TRBV7-9 and TRBJ2-3, with 7 bases lining up with TRBD2. Germline assignment: CDR1 SEHNR and CDR2 FQNEAQ (reference sequence). The CDR3 sequence is 15 residues long. J gave up 1 base and V 5 bases, and 6 bases lay outside the gene matches. The CDR3 is CASSQRDFGTDTQYF. In DNA form, the CDR3 reads TGTGCCAGCAGCCAGCGGGACTTCGGCACAGATACGCAGTATTTT.

The J gene is TRBJ1-4, the V gene TRBV5-1; the D is unclear. CDR1 is SGHRS and CDR2 is YFSETQ in the germline V gene. The CDR3 totals 15 residues. V was shortened by 4 bases and J by 0 bases, with 10 bases between the two germline ends. The CDR3, as DNA: TGCGCCAGCAGCCCCGCCGGTGCAACTAATGAAAAACTGTTTTTT. The encoded protein is CASSPAGATNEKLFF.

This chain links TRBV4-2 with TRBJ2-7, with D hard to call. CDR3 length: 15 amino acids. CDR1 is LGHNA, CDR2 YNFKEQ, per germline. Trimming took 1 base from V and 1 from J, leaving 11 bases between them. The CDR3 DNA reads TGTGCCAGCAGCCAAGGTTTAGCAGATTCCTACGAGCAGTACTTC. Residues: CASSQGLADSYEQYF.

The V and J genes are TRBV7-9 and TRBJ2-1; 7 bases align to TRBD2. Germline CDR1 is SEHNR and CDR2 is FQNEAQ (reference sequence). The CDR3 has 16 residues. J was trimmed by 9 bases and V by 5 bases; bases with no gene match: 16. CDR3 bases: TGTGCCAGCAGCCCCCGTCAATTCGGCGGGAGTACTGAGCAGTTCTTC. Encoded protein: CASSPRQFGGSTEQFF.

In this sample, this clone turned up a few times. V usage is TRBV21-1 and J usage is TRBJ2-2; TRBD1 reflects the table's D call only, with no check against the DNA. TRBV21-1 is designated a pseudogene. This CDR3 is 14 amino acids long. In DNA, the CDR3 is TGTGGGGCGAGACAGGGACGGGGCACCGGGGAGCTGTTTTTT. As protein: CGARQGRGTGELFF.

This clone was recorded only once. The chain links TRBV6-9 to TRBJ2-2; D is possibly TRBD1 (5 bases). CDR1 and CDR2 from the germline V gene are MNHGY and SVAAGI. With 1 base removed from V and 0 bases from J, the gap between germline ends came to 12 bases. The length of the CDR3 is 17 residues. This CDR3 is CASSYWYETANTGELFF. The CDR3 coding sequence is TGTGCCAGCAGTTATTGGTATGAGACAGCGAACACCGGGGAGCTGTTTTTT.

V gene TRBV30 combines with J gene TRBJ2-1; 8 bases line up with TRBD2. The junction had 7 bases not matched to a gene; V was cut back by 0 bases and J by 9 bases. The germline V gene has CDR1 GTSNPN and CDR2 SVGIG (reference sequence). The length of the CDR3 is 14 residues. The CDR3 protein is CAWSVERELTEQFF. DNA for the CDR3: TGTGCCTGGAGTGTAGAGCGGGAGTTGACTGAGCAGTTCTTC.

Regarding this clone: The junction and the germline gene differ at one end; a read error may be behind it. The genes are TRBV19 and TRBJ1-2; D gene ambiguous. From germline, CDR1 is LNHDA and CDR2 SQIVND (reference sequence). CDR3 length equals 13 residues. Here the CDR3 reads CASSISQYSTPVF. CDR3 coding DNA: TGTGCCAGTAGTATTTCACAGTACTCCACCCCAGTTTTC.

This clone was counted between two and nine times. The chain carries TRBV5-6 and TRBJ1-2; no definite D call. The CDR3 has 13 residues. CDR1 is SGHDT, CDR2 YYEEEE, per germline. Deletions cut 4 bases from V and 3 bases from J, with 10 bases between. This chain's CDR3 is CASSQTPHYGYTF. Here the CDR3 DNA reads TGTGCCAGCAGCCAGACACCACACTATGGCTACACCTTC. The full variable domain, rest sourced from reference TRBV5-6 and TRBJ1-2, is DAGVTQSPTHLIKTRGQQVTLRCSPKSGHDTVSWYQQALGQGPQFIFQYYEEEERQRGNFPDRFSGHQFPNYSSELNVNALLLGDSALYLCASSQTPHYGYTFGSGTRLTVV.

This chain uses TRBV5-1 with TRBJ1-5, with D tentatively TRBD1 (5 bases). The CDR3 contains 15 residues. Trimming removed 0 bases from V and 1 base from J, with 8 bases in between. Germline-derived CDR1 and CDR2 are SGHRS and YFSETQ. CDR3 loop: CASSLGGRSNQPQHF. In DNA form, the CDR3 reads TGCGCCAGCAGCTTGGGGGGCAGGAGCAATCAGCCCCAGCATTTT.

CDR3 DNA: TGTGCCAGCAGCAACTGGAATCAGCCCCAGCATTTT. Translation: CASSNWNQPQHF. This chain links TRBV5-8 with TRBJ1-5, with unresolved D. V was trimmed by 4 bases and J by 4 bases, leaving 6 bases between them. Germline values: CDR1 SGHTS, CDR2 YDEGEE. The CDR3 spans 12 residues.

This chain joins TRBV5-1 and TRBJ2-3, with D perhaps matching TRBD2 (6 bases). V lost 4 bases to trimming and J lost 1 base, with 10 bases between them. This CDR3 is built from 14 residues. Germline loops: CDR1 SGHRS, CDR2 YFSETQ. The CDR3 protein is CASSDSGGTDTQYF. The CDR3 region has the DNA TGCGCCAGCAGCGATTCGGGGGGCACAGATACGCAGTATTTT.

The chain links TRBV7-2 to TRBJ2-5, with 9 bases fitting TRBD1. Germline V gene lookup returns CDR1 SGHTA and CDR2 FQGNSA. The V segment lost 6 bases and the J segment 5 bases; nucleotides outside the gene matches: 7. The CDR3 runs 14 residues. The CDR3: CASSIQGAGETQYF. The CDR3 DNA reads TGTGCCAGCAGTATACAGGGGGCCGGGGAGACCCAGTACTTC.

This clone was detected once. The chain couples TRBV2 to TRBJ2-1; D is uncertain. This CDR3 contains 13 residues. Trimming left V 8 bases short and J 10 bases short, with 18 bases between. Germline CDR1 is SNHLY and CDR2 is FYNNEI. The CDR3 sequence: CASVPAQEKEQFF. The CDR3, as DNA: TGTGCCAGCGTCCCAGCGCAAGAAAAGGAGCAGTTCTTC. The complete variable domain, with remaining parts taken from reference TRBV2 and TRBJ2-1, reads EPEVTQTPSHQVTQMGQEVILRCVPISNHLYFYWYRQILGQKVEFLVSFYNNEISEKSEIFDDQFSVERPDGSNFTLKIRSTKLEDSAMYFCASVPAQEKEQFFGPGTRLTVL.

This clone showed up just once. The rearrangement uses TRBV30 and TRBJ2-1, with D possibly matching TRBD1 (5 bases). V lost 2 bases to trimming and J lost 0 bases, with 8 bases between them. The CDR3 is made up of 14 amino acids. From germline, CDR1 is GTSNPN and CDR2 SVGIG (reference sequence). The CDR3 DNA follows: TGTGCCTGGAGTCTAGACAGCTCCTACAATGAGCAGTTCTTC. This codes for CAWSLDSSYNEQFF.

DNA of the CDR3: TGTGCCAGCGCTAACAGGCCTAACACTGAAGCTTTCTTT. Translation: CASANRPNTEAFF. The chain employs TRBV6-1 and TRBJ1-1; possibly TRBD1 for D (5 bases). This CDR3 is 13 amino acids long. Trimming removed 8 bases from V and 2 bases from J, with 12 bases in between. In germline, CDR1 is MNHNS, CDR2 SASEGT.

The chain has TRBV6-1 and TRBJ1-4; D possibly corresponds to TRBD1 (5 bases). Trimming stripped 3 bases from V and 6 bases from J, with 11 bases between. The CDR3 loop spans 14 amino acids. Per germline, CDR1 MNHNS and CDR2 SASEGT. The DNA of the CDR3 is TGTGCCAGCAGTGAGCAGGGTCGGGATGAAAAACTGTTTTTT. This sequence encodes CASSEQGRDEKLFF.